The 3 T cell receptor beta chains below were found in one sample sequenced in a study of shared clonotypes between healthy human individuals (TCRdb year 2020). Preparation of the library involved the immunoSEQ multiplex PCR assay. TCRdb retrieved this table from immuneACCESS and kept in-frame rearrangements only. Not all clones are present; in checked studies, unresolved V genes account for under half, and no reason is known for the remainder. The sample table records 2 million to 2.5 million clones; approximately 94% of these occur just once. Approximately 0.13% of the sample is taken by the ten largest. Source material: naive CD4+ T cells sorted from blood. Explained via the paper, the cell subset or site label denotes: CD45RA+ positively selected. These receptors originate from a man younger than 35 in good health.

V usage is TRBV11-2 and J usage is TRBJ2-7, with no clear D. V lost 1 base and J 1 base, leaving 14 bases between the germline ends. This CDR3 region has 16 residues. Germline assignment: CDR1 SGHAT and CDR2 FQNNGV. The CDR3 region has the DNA TGTGCCAGCAGCTTAGTAGGCAGTACCCATTCCTACGAGCAGTACTTC. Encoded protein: CASSLVGSTHSYEQYF.

The CDR3 reads CASSADGSVQRTGNTIYF. Here the CDR3 DNA reads TGTGCCAGCAGCGCGGATGGGTCCGTCCAGCGCACTGGAAACACCATATATTTT. V gene TRBV9 combines with J gene TRBJ1-3; D gene unclear. The V end lost 3 bases, the J end lost 2 bases, and 21 bases lay between the germline ends. Looked up from germline, CDR1 is SGDLS and CDR2 is YYNGEE. The CDR3 sequence is 18 residues long.

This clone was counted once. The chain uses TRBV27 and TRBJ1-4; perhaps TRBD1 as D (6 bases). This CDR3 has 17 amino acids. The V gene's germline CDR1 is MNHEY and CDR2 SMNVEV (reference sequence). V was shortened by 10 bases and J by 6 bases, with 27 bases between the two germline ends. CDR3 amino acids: CATSPRRRQVQDEKLFF. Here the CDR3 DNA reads TGTGCCACCTCACCTCGACGTCGACAGGTCCAGGATGAAAAACTGTTTTTT.